This TCR beta chain emerged from a study of a mutant IDH1 vaccine in newly diagnosed glioma listed by TCRdb under 2021. In the study overall: Patients received eight vaccinations in weeks 1, 3, 5, 7, 11, 15, 19 and 23, corresponding to visits V03 through V10. In the chemotherapy-containing groups, vaccination started alongside temozolomide cycles, whereas in patients who had radiotherapy alone it started 4-6 weeks after radiotherapy. Of the 32 patients who were treated, around 62% were male and approximately 40% were female, and the mean age was roughly 40 years. Before enrollment, patients had received standard therapy of radiotherapy alone, temozolomide alone, or radiochemotherapy with temozolomide; most received the combination. Peripheral blood was collected at six visits: V03 (baseline), V05, V07, V10, V12 and V13. Longitudinal TCRB deep sequencing was done for 25 treated patients, wherever samples were available for exploratory analyses.

With respect to this clone: Which antigen it targets is not known. Base qualities are not provided; no much larger clone lies one nucleotide away.

Receptor libraries were prepared by the immunoSEQ multiplex PCR assay. Rearranged TCR beta chain sequences were amplified using the hsTCRB Kit according to the manufacturer's protocol. Sequencing of TCRB libraries was carried out on an Illumina MiSeq. In the original analysis: The proprietary platform of the kit vendor was used for demultiplexing, trimming and gene mapping. TCRdb took over this immuneACCESS table, retaining in-frame rearrangements with V and J assigned. Such tables are incomplete; in checked studies, under half of the missing clones stem from an unresolved V gene, and the remainder is unexplained. V, J and clone size reflect that table, while D and trimming were determined from the DNA. A total of about 36,000 clones appear in this sample, about 80% of them only once. Over 13% of the sample is held by the ten biggest clonotypes. What the study reported, not specific to this receptor: Across multiple MHC alleles, vaccine-induced immune responses were seen in roughly 93% of patients. Pseudoprogression appeared unrelated to alterations in the top peripheral T cell clonotypes detected by TCRB sequencing. Selection of PBMC samples for TCRB deep sequencing was based on availability. According to the authors, sample limitations meant that analyses of patient blood samples could not be reproduced.

In the paper's terms, the time point label means: week 11, during vaccination. Every vaccine dose consisted of 300 ug of a 20-mer mutant IDH1 peptide in Montanide, administered subcutaneously together with topical imiquimod. All donors had newly diagnosed IDH1-mutant astrocytomas of WHO grade 3 or 4 that showed loss of nuclear ATRX. The samples were drawn from NOA16, a multicentre, single-arm, open-label phase I trial in Germany that tested a mutant IDH1 peptide vaccine in humans for the first time. Genomic DNA for TCRB sequencing was extracted from EDTA blood using the DNeasy Blood and Tissue Kit. This TCR came from a woman aged 25 to 39 with glioma. Some clones in this sample may be carry-over from other donors' samples. Sequenced material: peripheral blood mononuclear cells (PBMCs), taken from a glioma patient whose treatment included an IDH1 peptide vaccine.

The CDR3 protein sequence reads: CASSLRGLAGYNEQFF. The DNA reads as follows: TGTGCCAGCAGCTTGCGGGGACTAGCGGGCTACAATGAGCAGTTCTTC. The chain couples TRBV7-2 to TRBJ2-1; 12 middle bases align to TRBD2. The germline V gene sets CDR1 to SGHTA and CDR2 to FQGNSA. From the cysteine up to the phenylalanine, the CDR3 has a length of 16 residues. The CDR3 DNA has 48 bases and is translated from base 1. Unmatched junction bases come to 3, with V trimmed by 3 bases and J by 3 bases.